The T cell receptor beta chain under discussion was sequenced for a study of OX40 agonist ivuxolimab in advanced cancers. Blood specimens came from baseline, cycle 4 day 1, and cycle 7 day 1. Whole-study results and caveats: Some patients without response likewise showed low normalized clonal expansion.

The assay was immunoSEQ multiplex PCR, and TCRdb's table has in-frame clones only and misses some. There are more than 55,000 clones in the sample; roughly 90% occur only once, and around 10% lies in the top ten. The germline CDR1 and CDR2 sequences are MRHNA and SNTAGT. The CDR3 runs to 16 residues. The V end lost 4 bases, the J end lost 0 bases, and 13 bases lay between the germline ends. Worth noting for this clone: What it binds is not known.

Here the sequenced sample was CD4+ or CD8+ T cells sorted from blood, taken in a trial of the OX40 agonist ivuxolimab. J is TRBJ2-1 and V is TRBV6-4, with a possible D match to TRBD2 (6 bases). This clonotype originated in an adult with an advanced solid tumor such as melanoma, head and neck, liver or kidney cancer. The CDR3 protein is CASSVEGGPSYNEQFF. For the CDR3, the DNA is TGTGCCAGCAGTGTGGAGGGAGGCCCCTCCTACAATGAGCAGTTCTTC.